The clone carrying this T cell receptor (beta chain) was detected only once. CDR1 is MGHDK and CDR2 is SYGVNS in the germline V gene. CDR3 length: 13 amino acids. V lost 8 bases and J 1 base, leaving 12 bases between the germline ends. The record originates from a study of CD8+CD57+ T cells in acquired aplastic anemia. Using genomic DNA as the template, TCR beta VDJ and CDR3 profiling was carried out. TCRdb processed the reads anew with MiXCR; each CDR3 protein has one entry. The data contain about 40,000 distinct CDR3 sequences, 65% to 70% of them singletons. The sequencing sample was made of sorted CD4+, CD8+, or CD8+CD57+ T cells (not recorded which) from PBMCs. This receptor was obtained from a human donor in good health, serving as a control. This chain uses TRBV25-1 with TRBJ2-7, with D perhaps TRBD2 (6 bases). The CDR3: CASSRDWSYEQYF. DNA for the CDR3: TGTGCCAGCTCTCGGGACTGGTCCTACGAGCAGTACTTC.